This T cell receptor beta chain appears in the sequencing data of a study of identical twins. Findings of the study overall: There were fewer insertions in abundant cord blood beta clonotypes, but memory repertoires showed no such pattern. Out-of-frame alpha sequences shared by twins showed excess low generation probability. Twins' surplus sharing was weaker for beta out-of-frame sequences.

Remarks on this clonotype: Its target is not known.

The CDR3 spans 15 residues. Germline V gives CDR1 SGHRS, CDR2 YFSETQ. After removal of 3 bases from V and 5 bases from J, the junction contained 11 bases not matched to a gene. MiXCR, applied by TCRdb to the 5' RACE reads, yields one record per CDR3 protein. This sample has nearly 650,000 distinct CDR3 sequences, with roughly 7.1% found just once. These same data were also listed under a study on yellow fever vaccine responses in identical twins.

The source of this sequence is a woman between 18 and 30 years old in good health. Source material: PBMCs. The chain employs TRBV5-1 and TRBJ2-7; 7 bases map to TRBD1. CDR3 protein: CASSSATGTPDEQYF. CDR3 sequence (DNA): TGCGCCAGCAGCTCGGCGACAGGGACCCCCGACGAGCAGTACTTC.